The rows below give T cell receptor beta chains drawn from one sample of a study of a mutant IDH1 vaccine in newly diagnosed glioma. Generated by immunoSEQ multiplex PCR, the TCRdb table keeps only in-frame clones and is missing some. The data contain 25,000 to 35,000 clones, roughly 90% of them singletons. The antigens for these receptors are not known. Sequenced material: PBMCs, taken from a glioma patient whose treatment included an IDH1 peptide vaccine. Every receptor here comes from a man aged 18 to 29 with glioma. Each CDR3 is given with its conserved first and last residue. D genes are given only for firm matches. Not every row has a clone size; where given, it reads once, few, many or a size class.

d_gene	abundance	v_gene	j_gene	CDR3aa
NA	NA	TRBV5-1	TRBJ1-1	CASSLEAGDTEAFF
TRBD1	NA	TRBV5-1	TRBJ2-3	CASSLVTGGSTDTQYF
NA	NA	TRBV29-1	TRBJ1-3	CSVADFGNTIYF
NA	NA	TRBV29-1	TRBJ2-3	CSVPPPKGDTQYF
TRBD2	NA	TRBV6-5	TRBJ2-7	CASIATSGPYEQYF
NA	NA	TRBV28	TRBJ2-5	CASSLNIEETQYF
TRBD1	NA	TRBV4-1	TRBJ2-4	CASSLTGVLENIQYF
NA	NA	TRBV21-1	TRBJ1-5	CASSKEPDSNQPQHF
NA	NA	TRBV7-9	TRBJ1-2	CASSRNVGGYTF
NA	few	TRBV6-6	TRBJ2-3	CASYQGLPDTQYF
NA	NA	TRBV19	TRBJ1-1	CASKTGGNTEAFF
NA	NA	TRBV2	TRBJ2-7	CASSADSYEQYF
NA	NA	TRBV18	TRBJ1-1	CASSPADTEAFF
NA	NA	TRBV30	TRBJ2-2	CAWSAYYEGLRPGELFF
NA	NA	TRBV19	TRBJ2-7	CASSIGRGPYEQYF
TRBD2	once	TRBV7-2	TRBJ2-3	CASSGPSGLATRGGTQYF
NA	NA	TRBV19	TRBJ1-4	CASKQATNEKLFF
NA	NA	TRBV5-1	TRBJ2-2	CASRSRGTDTGELFF
NA	once	TRBV5-1	TRBJ2-7	CASSGRDSYEQYF
TRBD2	NA	TRBV29-1	TRBJ2-1	CSVVAGISTYNEQFF
NA	NA	TRBV30	TRBJ2-5	CAWSLGGSQETQYF
NA	NA	TRBV19	TRBJ2-7	CASSIGHSYEQYF
TRBD2	once	TRBV30	TRBJ2-1	CAWGGTSSYNEQFF
TRBD1	NA	TRBV5-1	TRBJ2-1	CASQTGTVAYNEQFF
NA	NA	TRBV6-5	TRBJ2-5	CASSRGREETQYF
TRBD2	NA	TRBV10-3	TRBJ2-5	CAISDRLAGGPETQYF
TRBD1	NA	TRBV6-5	TRBJ1-2	CASSSGQGMSTF